Detailed here is one TCR beta chain. Its specificity is unknown. The data were taken from a study of identical twins. CDR1 KGHDR and CDR2 SFDVKD come from the germline V gene. CDR3 length: 14 amino acids. V gave up 5 bases and J gave up 6 bases; unmatched junction bases: 7. A single record per CDR3 protein comes from TCRdb applying MiXCR to the 5' RACE reads. Of fewer than 900,000 distinct CDR3 sequences listed, 15% to 20% are singletons. Study findings and constraints: Insertions ran lower in abundant cord blood beta clonotypes, though not in memory repertoires.

These data also featured in a second study, about T cells expressing NK-cell markers. This second report adds: Underlying the TCR beta repertoires were sorted CD3+CD56+NKG2C+, CD3+CD56+NKG2C- and CD3+CD56-NKG2C+ T cells.

The gene calls are TRBV24-1 and TRBJ2-3; 7 nucleotides agree with TRBD1. The receptor comes from a woman aged 18-29 years in good health. The specimen was PBMCs. The CDR3 loop reads CATSGTTGSDTQYF. CDR3 bases: TGTGCCACCAGTGGTACGACAGGGAGCGATACGCAGTATTTT.